This T cell receptor (beta chain) was identified in a study of T cell changes during pregnancy in multiple sclerosis (dated by TCRdb to the late 2010s). General notes on the study: The study examined how the T cell repertoire changed over the course of pregnancy in women with multiple sclerosis.

CDR1 and CDR2, looked up from the germline V gene (reference sequence), are LNHDA and SQIVND. Measured from the cysteine to the phenylalanine, the CDR3 is 14 residues long. Here the CDR3 DNA is all that survives: 42 bases in frame from base 1. V lost 7 bases and J lost 3 bases, and the count of bases not matched to a germline gene is 5. As for this clone: The target of this receptor is not known. No clone much larger than this one lies a single base away; base qualities are absent.

Receptor amplification or capture employed the immunoSEQ multiplex PCR assay. TCRdb holds this immuneACCESS table with in-frame rearrangements only. Some clones are missing; in checked studies, unresolved V genes explain under half, and the rest has no known cause. For this sample the table gives around 64,000 clones, of which 92% were detected only once. The ten largest clones take up 0.29% of the sample. The sample in question was CD4+ T cells from peripheral blood mononuclear cells, obtained after pregnancy. The origin of this receptor is a female donor with multiple sclerosis, enrolled in a pregnancy study. The chain is assembled from TRBV19 and TRBJ2-4; the junction holds 8 bases that match TRBD2. CDR3 loop: CASMSGGVKNIQYF. The nucleotides read TGTGCCAGTATGTCCGGGGGGGTCAAAAACATTCAGTACTTC.